These 14 T cell receptor beta chains came from one sample sequenced in a study of T cell clonotyping in hematopoietic cell transplantation. Method: immunoSEQ multiplex PCR; TCRdb's copy keeps in-frame clones and lacks some. The data contain about 36,000 clones, around nine tenths of them singletons. The sequenced material came from peripheral blood mononuclear cells. These receptors were obtained from a woman aged 40-49 years in good health. Some clones in this sample may be carry-over from other donors' samples.

The V call is TRBV28, the J call TRBJ2-5, with D hard to call. The V end lost 6 bases, the J end lost 5 bases, and 7 bases lay between the germline ends. The CDR3 spans 11 residues. Germline lookup yields CDR1 MDHEN and CDR2 SYDVKM. This CDR3 is CASRARETQYF. The CDR3 DNA reads TGTGCCAGCAGGGCTCGTGAGACCCAGTACTTC.

The chain employs TRBV19 and TRBJ1-4; D is perhaps TRBD1 (6 bases). CDR3 length equals 15 residues. Trimming removed 3 bases at V and 8 bases at J, with 16 bases between. The germline CDR1 and CDR2 sequences are LNHDA and SQIVND (reference sequence). CDR3 residues: CASSIWGPTKEKLFF. Written as DNA, the CDR3 is TGTGCCAGTAGTATTTGGGGGCCCACAAAAGAAAAACTGTTTTTT. The variable domain in full, completed from reference TRBV19 and TRBJ1-4, reads DGGITQSPKYLFRKEGQNVTLSCEQNLNHDAMYWYRQDPGQGLRLIYYSQIVNDFQKGDIAEGYSVSREKKESFPLTVTSAQKNPTAFYLCASSIWGPTKEKLFFGSGTQLSVL.

V is TRBV25-1 and J is TRBJ2-2; D gene unclear. The CDR3 is 16 residues long. Trimming stripped 2 bases from V and 2 bases from J, with 12 bases between. Germline CDR1 and CDR2: MGHDK and SYGVNS. In nucleotides, the CDR3 is TGTGCCAGCAGTGAACGTCCCTGGGCCAACACCGGGGAGCTGTTTTTT. As protein: CASSERPWANTGELFF.

DNA of the CDR3: TGCGCCAGCAGCCCGAATAACTATGGCTACACCTTC. Protein: CASSPNNYGYTF. The chain uses TRBV5-1 and TRBJ1-2; D gene uncertain. Trimming pared 4 bases from V and 1 base from J, leaving 5 bases between. The CDR3 runs to 12 residues. Germline CDR1 and CDR2: SGHRS and YFSETQ.

In DNA form, the CDR3 reads TGTGCCAGCAGCTTTGGGCGGAGCACAGATACGCAGTATTTT. Translated, it gives CASSFGRSTDTQYF. The V call is TRBV7-3, the J call TRBJ2-3, with D unclear. This CDR3 is built from 14 residues. Looked up from germline, CDR1 is SGHTA and CDR2 is FQGTGA. Trimming shortened V by 3 bases and J by 0 bases, and 7 bases separated the two germline ends.

The chain employs TRBV30 and TRBJ1-6; possible D gene TRBD1, 6 bases. CDR1 is GTSNPN, CDR2 SVGIG, per germline (reference sequence). V lost 3 bases to trimming and J lost 12 bases, with 18 bases between them. The CDR3 length is 14 residues. The CDR3 is CAWSPRGGGKPLHF. CDR3 coding DNA: TGTGCCTGGAGCCCGAGGGGGGGCGGTAAACCCCTCCACTTT.

The chain employs TRBV9 and TRBJ2-2; 10 bases agree with TRBD2. V was clipped by 0 bases and J by 6 bases; unmatched bases: 5. This CDR3 contains 16 residues. Germline V gene data show CDR1 as SGDLS and CDR2 as YYNGEE. In DNA, the CDR3 is TGTGCCAGCAGCGTAGGGAGGAGCGGGAGGGCCGGGGAGCTGTTTTTT. Its protein is CASSVGRSGRAGELFF.

The chain combines TRBV28 with TRBJ2-7; 7 bases fit TRBD1. The germline CDR1 and CDR2 sequences are MDHEN and SYDVKM. The CDR3 loop spans 14 amino acids. Losses at the gene ends were 6 bases for V and 0 bases for J; bases not matched to a gene: 5. The CDR3 loop is CASRETGNSYEQYF. CDR3 DNA sequence: TGTGCCAGCAGAGAGACAGGGAACTCCTACGAGCAGTACTTC.

The CDR3 region is CASSTFLDRLSSYEQYF. CDR3 bases: TGTGCCAGCAGTACCTTTTTGGACAGGCTAAGCTCCTACGAGCAGTACTTC. The gene calls are TRBV7-8 and TRBJ2-7, with 7 bases lining up with TRBD1. Germline CDR1 SGHVS, CDR2 FQNEAQ. Losses at the gene ends were 6 bases for V and 0 bases for J; bases not matched to a gene: 14. The CDR3 is 17 amino acids.

This sequence joins TRBV28 and TRBJ2-7, with D possibly matching TRBD2 (5 bases). V was cut by 5 bases and J by 2 bases, with 10 bases left in between. The length of the CDR3 is 13 residues. Germline V gene sequence: CDR1 MDHEN, CDR2 SYDVKM. CDR3: CASSTGSPYEQYF. The CDR3 DNA reads TGTGCCAGCAGTACGGGGTCCCCCTACGAGCAGTACTTC.

This chain joins TRBV9 and TRBJ1-5; tentative D call: TRBD1 (5 bases). The CDR3 has 16 amino acids. Trimming left V 4 bases short and J 6 bases short, with 20 bases between. Germline assignment: CDR1 SGDLS and CDR2 YYNGEE. CDR3 loop: CASSPGGVGEGQPQHF. The CDR3 coding sequence is TGTGCCAGCAGCCCCGGGGGGGTAGGTGAGGGTCAGCCCCAGCATTTT.

This clone was counted a single time. The chain is built from TRBV27 and TRBJ1-4; D is undetermined. This CDR3 has 19 residues. From germline, CDR1 is MNHEY and CDR2 SMNVEV (reference sequence). Trimming shortened V by 4 bases and J by 0 bases, and 21 bases separated the two germline ends. The chain's CDR3 is CASSSTAGGRVSTNEKLFF. The DNA of the CDR3 is TGTGCCAGCAGTTCCACGGCAGGAGGGCGGGTCTCAACTAATGAAAAACTGTTTTTT.

V usage is TRBV19 and J usage is TRBJ2-1, with a tentative D call TRBD1 (6 bases). The CDR3 is made up of 13 amino acids. Germline V gives CDR1 LNHDA, CDR2 SQIVND (reference sequence). Trimming removed 5 bases from V and 9 bases from J, with 14 bases in between. The CDR3 region is CASSESQGGEQFF. DNA of the CDR3: TGTGCCAGTAGTGAGTCACAGGGCGGTGAGCAGTTCTTC.

J is TRBJ1-5 and V is TRBV19; the D is unclear. Trimming left V 5 bases short and J 1 base short, with 12 bases between. The CDR3 is made up of 15 amino acids. Germline V lookup: CDR1 LNHDA, CDR2 SQIVND (reference sequence). The CDR3 bases are TGTGCCAGTAGTGTAGCTCTGGGAAGCAATCAGCCCCAGCATTTT. Its translation: CASSVALGSNQPQHF.